The clone carrying this TCR beta chain showed up just a few times. Its antigen is undetermined. This specimen comes from a study of CD8+ T cells in alopecia areata. Study background: Patients given treatment had severity scored by the percentage of scalp area affected. Findings of the study overall: Lesional scalp displayed greater clonality than normal scalp, most notably in alopecia totalis/universalis.

cDNA serving as the sequencing template came from extracted, reverse transcribed RNA. Data came from immunoSEQ multiplex PCR; TCRdb stores just in-frame clones and leaves some out. The sample has 180,000 or so clones, around 51% seen once. V lost 4 bases to trimming and J lost 10 bases, with 17 bases between them. Germline V gives CDR1 PRHDT, CDR2 FYEKMQ (reference sequence). The CDR3 loop spans 15 amino acids. Treatment reported: oral pan-JAK inhibitor, 5-10 mg twice daily. The chain recombines TRBV13 with TRBJ1-6; maybe TRBD1 (6 bases). The receptor was isolated from a human donor with alopecia areata. The sample consisted of CD8+ T cells sorted from blood, taken at approximately week 51, from a patient treated with tofacitinib. The CDR3 bases are TGTGCCAGCAGCTCTCCTGGCGAGGGGGAATCACCCCTCCACTTT. It encodes CASSSPGEGESPLHF.